Presented here are 3 T cell receptor beta chains from one specimen sequenced in a study of blood T cell repertoires in COVID-19. The table came from immunoSEQ multiplex PCR; TCRdb's copy has only in-frame clones and leaves some out. The data show more than 150,000 clones, around 80% seen once. Sequencing used PBMCs or T cells enriched from blood (not recorded which). The receptor source for this set is a man between 60 and 75 years old who had been exposed to COVID-19.

This clone has a single count. The genes are TRBV27 and TRBJ2-7; TRBD2 agrees at 9 bases. Trimming cost V 6 bases and J 2 bases; bases outside gene matches: 8. This CDR3 has 15 amino acids. From germline, CDR1 is MNHEY and CDR2 SMNVEV (reference sequence). The CDR3 nucleotides are TGTGCCAGCAGGCCCTGGCGGGAGGGGGCCTACGAGCAGTACTTC. Its translation: CASRPWREGAYEQYF.

The chain combines TRBV7-3 with TRBJ2-7; 8 bases match TRBD2. J gave up 8 bases and V 2 bases, and 5 bases lay outside the gene matches. CDR1 and CDR2 from the germline V gene are SGHTA and FQGTGA. The CDR3 runs to 13 residues. The CDR3 loop reads CASSLVAGRQQYF. Written as DNA, the CDR3 is TGTGCCAGCAGCTTAGTAGCGGGAAGACAGCAGTACTTC.

This clone was seen at least ten times. The chain carries TRBV29-1 and TRBJ2-5; 10 nucleotides agree with TRBD1. The germline V gene encodes CDR1 SQVTM and CDR2 ANQGSEA. V gave up 5 bases and J gave up 4 bases; unmatched junction bases: 4. This CDR3 is built from 13 residues. Here the CDR3 DNA reads TGCAGCGTTCGACAGGGGGCGGTAGAGACCCAGTACTTC. Amino acids: CSVRQGAVETQYF.